The 11 T cell receptor beta chains below all came from one sample that was sequenced in a study of cytomegalovirus exposure and HLA in healthy donors. Sequenced by immunoSEQ multiplex PCR; TCRdb stores in-frame clones only, minus some. The repertoire holds under 300,000 clones, about 90% seen once, with 0.35% to 0.4% in the top ten. Sequencing input: PBMCs. These receptors came from a woman aged 18-29 years in good health and CMV-seronegative.

The V and J genes are TRBV4-1 and TRBJ2-3; D not certain. The CDR3 totals 15 residues. CDR1 and CDR2 (germline): MGHRA, YSYEKL. V lost 2 bases and J 1 base, leaving 10 bases between the germline ends. Here the CDR3 DNA reads TGCGCCAGCAGCCAACACATCCCGCGCACAGATACGCAGTATTTT. This translates into CASSQHIPRTDTQYF.

This chain connects TRBV6-5 to TRBJ1-1; TRBD1 aligns across 7 bases. CDR1 and CDR2 (germline): MNHEY, SVGAGI. The CDR3 is made up of 14 amino acids. After removal of 6 bases from V and 3 bases from J, the junction contained 7 bases not matched to a gene. The CDR3 coding sequence is TGTGCCAGCAGGCCCGGGACAGACTACACTGAAGCTTTCTTT. Translation: CASRPGTDYTEAFF.

V and J are TRBV6-4 and TRBJ1-6; weak D call: TRBD1 (6 bases). Germline CDR1 reads MRHNA; CDR2 reads SNTAGT. The CDR3 length is 14 residues. V shed 6 bases and J shed 6 bases, with 12 bases lying between them. The CDR3 coding sequence is TGTGCCAGCAGGGACGAGGGGGTTAATTCACCCCTCCACTTT. Translating it yields CASRDEGVNSPLHF.

V usage is TRBV30 and J usage is TRBJ1-2, with a weak D call TRBD1 (5 bases). The CDR3 length is 14 residues. Germline V CDR1 and CDR2: GTSNPN, SVGIG (reference sequence). V was cut by 0 bases and J by 2 bases, with 10 bases left in between. CDR3 sequence reads: CAWSVLTGNYGYTF. For the CDR3, the DNA is TGTGCCTGGAGTGTACTAACAGGCAACTATGGCTACACCTTC. Full variable domain (rest looked up from reference TRBV30 and TRBJ1-2): SQTIHQWPATLVQPVGSPLSLECTVEGTSNPNLYWYRQAAGRGLQLLFYSVGIGQISSEVPQNLSASRPQDRQFILSSKKLLLSDSGFYLCAWSVLTGNYGYTFGSGTRLTVV.

The rearrangement links TRBV28 to TRBJ2-7; the D gene is possibly TRBD2 (6 bases). Germline V CDR1 and CDR2: MDHEN, SYDVKM. CDR3 length: 14 residues. The ends were cut back, 2 bases at V and 5 bases at J, with 13 bases in the middle. CDR3 coding DNA: TGTGCCAGCAGTTTAGCGGGACGCACGGACGAGCAGTACTTC. This codes for CASSLAGRTDEQYF.

There are a few counts of this clone. V and J are TRBV7-2 and TRBJ2-7, with 8 bases lining up with TRBD2. CDR3 length: 13 residues. Germline V gene sequence: CDR1 SGHTA, CDR2 FQGNSA. Unmatched junction bases numbered 3, after V lost 3 bases and J lost 5 bases. The CDR3 region is CASSLLAGHEQYF. The DNA for the CDR3 is TGTGCCAGCAGCTTGCTAGCGGGCCACGAGCAGTACTTC.

The genes are TRBV11-2 and TRBJ2-7; D not certain. There are 13 residues in the CDR3. Trimming pared 2 bases from V and 0 bases from J, leaving 5 bases between. The germline V gene encodes CDR1 SGHAT and CDR2 FQNNGV. CDR3 in amino acids: CASSLMASYEQYF. The CDR3 bases are TGTGCCAGCAGCTTAATGGCCTCCTACGAGCAGTACTTC.

This chain connects TRBV7-9 to TRBJ2-7; 8 nucleotides agree with TRBD1. The J segment lost 6 bases and the V segment lost 5 bases, leaving 9 bases of the junction unmatched. The CDR3 extends over 14 amino acids. Germline lookup yields CDR1 SEHNR and CDR2 FQNEAQ (reference sequence). CDR3 in DNA: TGTGCCAGCAGCACCCGACAGGGGAGACGCGAGCAGTACTTC. As protein: CASSTRQGRREQYF.

V is TRBV2 and J is TRBJ2-2; TRBD1 agrees at 9 bases. This CDR3 contains 18 residues. Germline V gene sequence: CDR1 SNHLY, CDR2 FYNNEI. Trimming removed 4 bases from V and 3 bases from J; junction bases left unmatched: 12. The chain's CDR3 is CASSGDRANYRDTGELFF. CDR3 in DNA: TGTGCCAGCAGTGGGGACAGGGCCAACTACAGAGACACCGGGGAGCTGTTTTTT.

V usage is TRBV12-5 and J usage is TRBJ2-1, with D hard to call. The CDR3 is 13 residues long. V dropped 2 bases and J dropped 9 bases, with 11 bases sitting between them. The germline V gene has CDR1 LGHNT and CDR2 FRNRAP. The CDR3 here is CASGLSLGSEQFF. The CDR3 DNA is TGTGCTAGTGGTTTGTCCCTGGGCAGTGAGCAGTTCTTC.

J is TRBJ2-1 and V is TRBV7-8, with 8 bases that match TRBD2. CDR3 size: 15 residues. Germline trimming cut 7 bases from V and 8 bases from J; bases unmatched to any gene: 13. CDR1 is SGHVS, CDR2 FQNEAQ, per germline. The CDR3, as DNA: TGTGCCAGCACCCCGGGACTAGAGAGATTCCATGAGCAGTTCTTC. As protein: CASTPGLERFHEQFF.